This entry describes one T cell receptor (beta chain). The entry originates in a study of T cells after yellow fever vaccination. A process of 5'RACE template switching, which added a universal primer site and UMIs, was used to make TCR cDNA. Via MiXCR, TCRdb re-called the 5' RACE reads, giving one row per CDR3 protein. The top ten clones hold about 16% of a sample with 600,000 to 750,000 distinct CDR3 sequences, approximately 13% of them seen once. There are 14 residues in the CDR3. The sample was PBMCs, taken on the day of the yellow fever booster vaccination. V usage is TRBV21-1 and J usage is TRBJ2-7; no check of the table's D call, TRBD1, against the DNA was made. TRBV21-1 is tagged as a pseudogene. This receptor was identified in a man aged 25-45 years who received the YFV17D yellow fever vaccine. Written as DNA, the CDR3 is TGTGCCAGCAGCCTGACAGGGCTGATCTACGAGCAGTACTTC. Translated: CASSLTGLIYEQYF.